Below, one T cell receptor beta chain is given with its context. As processed by the authors: Counts of nucleated cells, estimated from reference gene primer amplification, were obtained. The repertoire was sequenced with immunoSEQ multiplex PCR; TCRdb's copy has only in-frame clones and lacks some. Clonal size and the V and J genes are those of that table, whereas D and trimming came from the DNA. This repertoire shows hundreds of thousands of clones, roughly 85% found once; its top ten account for 3.5% to 4%. The data were obtained in a study of blood T cell repertoires in COVID-19. Study context: Samples representing acute and convalescent COVID-19 were sourced from the United States, Italy and Spain. T cells, B-cell-depleted T cells, or PBMCs supplied cDNA or gDNA.

There are 16 residues in the CDR3. V shed 3 bases and J shed 3 bases, with 17 bases lying between them. The germline CDR1 and CDR2 sequences are MDHEN and SYDVKM. Sequenced sample: peripheral blood. The clonotype comes from a woman younger than 30 with acute or convalescent COVID-19. V gene TRBV28 combines with J gene TRBJ2-5; tentatively, D is TRBD1 (6 bases). The CDR3: CASSFLGASLKETQYF. CDR3 nucleotides: TGTGCCAGCAGTTTTTTGGGGGCGAGTCTGAAAGAGACCCAGTACTTC.